This TCR beta chain originates from a study of radiotherapy plus CTLA-4 blockade in lung cancer. On the study more broadly: Of all patients, around 19% responded objectively and 25% to 35% showed disease control.

General study results and limits: Tumor-derived TCR clones expanded in blood after radiotherapy plus ipilimumab.

Trimming took off 4 bases at V and 5 bases at J, with 20 bases between the two ends. Per germline, CDR1 MGHRA and CDR2 YSYEKL. The CDR3 runs to 16 residues. The repertoire was sequenced with immunoSEQ multiplex PCR; TCRdb's copy has only in-frame clones and lacks some. This table holds tens of thousands of clones, 60% to 80% found once. With respect to this clone: Its specificity is not known.

In chemo-refractory metastatic non-small-cell lung cancer, patients got ipilimumab CTLA-4 blockade together with focal radiation. The gene calls are TRBV4-1 and TRBJ2-5; the D gene is possibly TRBD2 (7 bases). The receptor was derived from a human donor with non-small cell lung cancer whose response to radiotherapy plus ipilimumab could not be evaluated. Some clones in this sample may be carry-over from other donors' samples. Sequencing was performed on peripheral blood, taken from a patient treated with radiotherapy plus ipilimumab. The CDR3 DNA reads TGCGCCAGCAGCCCGGGCAGGGGAGGGGCAGGGGAGACCCAGTACTTC. This codes for CASSPGRGGAGETQYF.